One T cell receptor (beta chain) is described in this entry. Its matching antigen is unknown. Healthy and HIV-negative, the adult donors had no recent acute infections or vaccinations. The data stem from a study of shared clonotypes between healthy human individuals. Study-wide points: Rarefaction indicated that sorted-subset sequencing remained incomplete although depth was large. Naive subsets usually exceeded memory subsets in estimated richness.

In the original processing: Junction-only immunoSEQ data arrived without quality scores, meaning filtering differed. Assay used: immunoSEQ multiplex PCR; TCRdb lists only in-frame clones, some missing. D and trimming were read from the DNA, whereas the V and J calls and clone size are those reported in that table. The sample contains some 1,400,000 clones, over 95% of which appear only once. J lost 7 bases, V lost 3 bases, and 1 base had no gene match. Per germline, CDR1 MGHDK and CDR2 SYGVNS. The CDR3 runs 12 residues. This sequence joins TRBV25-1 and TRBJ1-2; 8 bases agree with TRBD1. The TCR originated in a man aged 25 to 40 in good health. The sequencing sample was made of naive CD4+ T cells sorted from blood. Regarding subset: CD45RA+ positively selected. DNA for the CDR3: TGTGCCAGCAGTGAGGGGACAGGTGGCTACACCTTC. Amino acid sequence: CASSEGTGGYTF.